This passage covers 25 T cell receptor beta chains from one sample sequenced in a study of blood T cell repertoires in COVID-19. The protocol was immunoSEQ multiplex PCR, while the TCRdb copy is restricted to in-frame clones and leaves out a portion. Seen here are around 100,000 clones, 91% observed once, and the top ten hold about 4%. The sequencing sample was made of peripheral blood. The receptors originated from a young man with acute or convalescent COVID-19.

V and J are TRBV27 and TRBJ2-1, with a possible D match to TRBD2 (6 bases). Per germline, CDR1 MNHEY and CDR2 SMNVEV (reference sequence). This CDR3 contains 17 residues. Trimming removed 0 bases at V and 4 bases at J, with 16 bases between. The CDR3 loop reads CASSLSTGVGVYNEQFF. The DNA for the CDR3 is TGTGCCAGCAGTTTATCAACGGGAGTAGGGGTTTACAATGAGCAGTTCTTC.

This rearrangement joins TRBV27 to TRBJ2-7; the D gene is possibly TRBD1 (6 bases). The CDR3 consists of 15 residues. Germline-derived CDR1 and CDR2 are MNHEY and SMNVEV (reference sequence). The V end was cut by 6 bases, the J end by 3 bases, with 18 bases between. The CDR3 DNA sequence: TGTGCCAGCAGCAAAGACAGGAATCTCTTCTACGAGCAGTACTTC. Protein: CASSKDRNLFYEQYF.

This chain connects TRBV5-8 to TRBJ2-5, with D possibly matching TRBD2 (5 bases). V was pared by 2 bases and J by 1 base, with 12 bases between. This CDR3 spans 15 amino acids. Germline loops: CDR1 SGHTS, CDR2 YDEGEE. CDR3 region: CASSFRRLAQETQYF. CDR3 DNA: TGTGCCAGCAGCTTTCGCCGGCTAGCCCAAGAGACCCAGTACTTC.

The chain employs TRBV11-3 and TRBJ2-1; tentative D call: TRBD1 (6 bases). The CDR3 spans 13 residues. Looked up from germline, CDR1 is SGHNT and CDR2 is YENEEA. Trimming took 4 bases from V and 12 from J, leaving 16 bases between them. The CDR3 region is CASSSTGPNGQFF. CDR3 nucleotides: TGTGCCAGCAGCTCGACAGGCCCAAACGGGCAGTTCTTC.

Only a few counts were recorded for this clone. The CDR3 sequence: CASRATGQGVETQYF. As DNA, the CDR3 is TGTGCCAGCAGAGCTACGGGACAGGGTGTAGAGACCCAGTACTTC. The chain combines TRBV9 with TRBJ2-5, with 9 positions matching TRBD1. The ends lost 5 bases at V and 4 bases at J; junction bases unmatched: 9. CDR3 size: 15 residues. The germline CDR1 and CDR2 sequences are SGDLS and YYNGEE.

The rearrangement uses TRBV19 and TRBJ1-4, with D perhaps TRBD1 (5 bases). The ends were cut back, 4 bases at V and 8 bases at J, with 20 bases in the middle. CDR1 and CDR2 from the germline V gene are LNHDA and SQIVND (reference sequence). The CDR3 has 16 residues. CDR3 DNA: TGTGCCAGTAGTAATTATCGGACGGGCTCAGGGGAAAAACTGTTTTTT. It is translated as CASSNYRTGSGEKLFF.

This clone was seen only once. The genes are TRBV18 and TRBJ1-2; D unresolved. The CDR3 loop spans 14 amino acids. CDR1 is KGHSH and CDR2 is LQKENI in the germline V gene. The ends were cut back, 2 bases at V and 2 bases at J, with 9 bases in the middle. The DNA for the CDR3 is TGTGCCAGCTCACCAAATACCGCGAACTATGGCTACACCTTC. Amino acid sequence: CASSPNTANYGYTF.

The chain is built from TRBV27 and TRBJ2-7, with TRBD1 identical over 9 bases. Germline V lookup: CDR1 MNHEY, CDR2 SMNVEV (reference sequence). The CDR3 sequence is 18 residues long. After removal of 4 bases from V and 0 bases from J, the junction contained 13 bases not matched to a gene. The CDR3 region has the DNA TGTGCCAGCAGTTCCGGGACAGGGAGGCCCAGAAGCTCCTACGAGCAGTACTTC. This codes for CASSSGTGRPRSSYEQYF.

The rearrangement uses TRBV5-4 and TRBJ2-3; TRBD2 might be the D (6 bases). CDR1 and CDR2 (germline): SGHNT, YYREEE (reference sequence). Trimming removed 3 bases from V and 1 base from J, with 18 bases in between. The CDR3 covers 17 residues. This chain's CDR3 is CASSSGRELGGTDTQYF. In DNA form, the CDR3 reads TGTGCCAGCAGCTCAGGACGGGAGTTGGGAGGCACAGATACGCAGTATTTT.

The rearrangement uses TRBV4-2 and TRBJ2-7; 11 nucleotides agree with TRBD1. With V trimmed by 1 base and J by 1 base, 3 bases remained unmatched. Germline V CDR1 and CDR2: LGHNA, YNFKEQ. This CDR3 has 16 amino acids. CDR3 nucleotide sequence: TGTGCCAGCAGCCAAGCCGGACAGGGGGCTTCCTACGAGCAGTACTTC. It translates to CASSQAGQGASYEQYF.

The rearrangement joins TRBV30 to TRBJ2-5; 8 bases agree with TRBD2. After removal of 1 base from V and 5 bases from J, the junction contained 9 bases not matched to a gene. Germline CDR1 reads GTSNPN; CDR2 reads SVGIG (reference sequence). The length of the CDR3 is 15 residues. The CDR3 protein is CAWSGRSGSGETQYF. In DNA, the CDR3 is TGTGCCTGGAGTGGTAGGAGCGGGAGTGGGGAGACCCAGTACTTC.

The chain uses TRBV2 and TRBJ1-2; 8 bases map to TRBD1. This CDR3 comprises 15 residues. Germline lookup yields CDR1 SNHLY and CDR2 FYNNEI. V dropped 5 bases and J dropped 5; count of bases not matched to a gene: 10. This CDR3 is CASSSDRAVWYGYTF. The CDR3 DNA reads TGTGCCAGCAGTTCGGACAGGGCGGTATGGTATGGCTACACCTTC.

The chain employs TRBV3-1 (or the pseudogene TRBV3-2) and TRBJ2-1, with 10 bases matching TRBD2. J was trimmed by 0 bases and V by 4 bases; bases with no gene match: 12. Germline values: CDR1 LGHDT, CDR2 YNNKEL (reference sequence). This CDR3 has 19 residues. This CDR3 is CASSRDSGGILSSYNEQFF. The CDR3 DNA reads as TGTGCCAGCAGCCGGGATAGCGGGGGGATATTGAGCTCCTACAATGAGCAGTTCTTC.

V is TRBV5-4 and J is TRBJ1-3; D is possibly TRBD1 (6 bases). The CDR3 is made up of 17 amino acids. The ends were cut back, 5 bases at V and 3 bases at J, with 21 bases in the middle. The germline V gene has CDR1 SGHNT and CDR2 YYREEE (reference sequence). CDR3 bases: TGTGCCAGCAGTTGGGAGGGGGGGAACGTCGATGGAAACACCATATATTTT. This encodes CASSWEGGNVDGNTIYF.

In this sample, this clone turned up once. The chain links TRBV2 to TRBJ2-1, with 9 bases lining up with TRBD1. V lost 3 bases and J lost 8; bases outside the gene matches: 5. CDR1 is SNHLY, CDR2 FYNNEI, per germline. The CDR3 extends over 14 amino acids. For the CDR3, the DNA is TGTGCCAGCAGTGACTGGGACAGGGAGCATGAGCAGTTCTTC. Translated: CASSDWDREHEQFF.

The chain is built from TRBV6-5 and TRBJ2-3, with no clear D. Germline V gene lookup returns CDR1 MNHEY and CDR2 SVGAGI. This CDR3 is 12 amino acids long. The ends were cut back, 7 bases at V and 1 base at J, with 6 bases in the middle. CDR3 in DNA: TGTGCCAGCACCACGGGCACAGATACGCAGTATTTT. Translation: CASTTGTDTQYF.

V is TRBV19 and J is TRBJ1-2; TRBD1 agrees at 9 bases. V was pared by 6 bases and J by 6 bases, with 8 bases of the junction left unmatched. The CDR3 has 14 amino acids. Germline CDR1 reads LNHDA; CDR2 reads SQIVND (reference sequence). The CDR3 sequence: CASRGQGDGNGYTF. The CDR3 nucleotides are TGTGCCAGTAGGGGACAGGGTGATGGAAATGGCTACACCTTC.

The chain is built from TRBV24-1 and TRBJ2-1; 8 nucleotides match TRBD1. Germline V CDR1 and CDR2: KGHDR, SFDVKD. The CDR3 loop spans 13 amino acids. The J segment lost 3 bases and the V segment lost 7 bases, leaving 1 base of the junction unmatched. This CDR3 is CATRQGDYNEQFF. In DNA, the CDR3 is TGTGCCACCAGACAGGGGGACTACAATGAGCAGTTCTTC.

The gene calls are TRBV7-9 and TRBJ1-5; D ambiguous. V lost 0 bases, J lost 4 bases, and 16 bases lay in between. The CDR3 sequence is 17 residues long. Germline V gives CDR1 SEHNR, CDR2 FQNEAQ (reference sequence). Here the CDR3 reads CASSLAAAGTGNQPQHF. The CDR3 DNA sequence: TGTGCCAGCAGCTTAGCGGCGGCGGGTACGGGAAATCAGCCCCAGCATTTT.

The chain recombines TRBV4-2 with TRBJ1-2; TRBD1 aligns across 8 bases. The CDR3 extends over 14 amino acids. Germline trimming cut 4 bases from V and 8 bases from J; bases unmatched to any gene: 9. Per the germline V gene, CDR1 is LGHNA and CDR2 is YNFKEQ. The CDR3 region has the DNA TGTGCCAGCAGCCCGGACAGGGAGGTAGGGGGCTACACCTTC. Encoded protein: CASSPDREVGGYTF.

J is TRBJ1-2 and V is TRBV7-9; D gene uncertain. The CDR3 is 14 residues long. Deletions cut 1 base from V and 2 bases from J, with 8 bases between. Germline V gene sequence: CDR1 SEHNR, CDR2 FQNEAQ (reference sequence). The CDR3 region is CASSLGLRNYGYTF. The CDR3 DNA sequence: TGTGCCAGCAGCTTAGGCCTACGGAACTATGGCTACACCTTC. The complete variable domain, with remaining parts taken from reference TRBV7-9 and TRBJ1-2, reads DTGVSQNPRHKITKRGQNVTFRCDPISEHNRLYWYRQTLGQGPEFLTYFQNEAQLEKSRLLSDRFSAERPKGSFSTLEIQRTEQGDSAMYLCASSLGLRNYGYTFGSGTRLTVV.

The V gene is TRBV19, the J gene TRBJ1-2; 7 positions agree with TRBD1. After removal of 4 bases from V and 2 bases from J, the junction contained 10 bases not matched to a gene. The CDR3 extends over 16 amino acids. The V gene's germline CDR1 is LNHDA and CDR2 SQIVND (reference sequence). In DNA form, the CDR3 reads TGTGCCAGTAGTAACAAGAACAGGGGCTTAAACTATGGCTACACCTTC. This codes for CASSNKNRGLNYGYTF.

The rearrangement uses TRBV6-4 and TRBJ1-5; maybe TRBD1 (5 bases). The CDR3 covers 16 residues. Germline V gene data show CDR1 as MRHNA and CDR2 as SNTAGT. Trimming cost V 7 bases and J 3 bases, with 19 bases left between them. CDR3 loop: CASKKGGAKDNQPQHF. The DNA for the CDR3 is TGTGCCAGCAAAAAGGGCGGGGCGAAAGACAATCAGCCCCAGCATTTT.

The chain links TRBV2 to TRBJ2-2, with 8 bases that match TRBD2. There are 11 residues in the CDR3. Germline assignment: CDR1 SNHLY and CDR2 FYNNEI. The V gene end was trimmed by 4 bases and the J gene end by 11 bases; junction bases not matched to a gene: 0. The CDR3 nucleotides read TGTGCCAGCAGTGGGACTAGCGAGCTGTTTTTT. Residues: CASSGTSELFF.

The V gene is TRBV9, the J gene TRBJ2-4, with D hard to call. The CDR3 is 14 amino acids. The germline CDR1 and CDR2 sequences are SGDLS and YYNGEE. V was shortened by 3 bases and J by 8 bases, with 15 bases between the two germline ends. The CDR3 DNA reads as TGTGCCAGCAGCGGCTACTCCCCCGTTGACATTCAGTACTTC. Its translation: CASSGYSPVDIQYF.